The 12 T cell receptor beta chains reported below all come from one sample, sequenced in a study of sequential checkpoint blockade in melanoma. The treatment is: randomized to nivolumab then ipilimumab (arm A) or the reverse (arm B). Sequencing used immunoSEQ multiplex PCR; TCRdb keeps in-frame clones, though not all of them. The sample consists of approximately 20,000 clones, 56% of them appearing once. Sequencing was performed on CD8+ T cells sorted from blood (inferred from file names), taken from a patient given nivolumab and ipilimumab in sequence. These receptors all stem from a human donor with melanoma.

The genes are TRBV29-1 and TRBJ2-1, with 13 bases matching TRBD2. Trimming removed 6 bases from V and 9 bases from J; junction bases left unmatched: 8. CDR1 is SQVTM, CDR2 ANQGSEA, per germline. CDR3 length: 14 residues. The CDR3 here is CSVNPGTSGAEQFF. The CDR3 bases are TGCAGCGTCAACCCCGGGACTAGCGGGGCTGAGCAGTTCTTC.

By share of the sample, this clone is medium-sized. V gene TRBV19 combines with J gene TRBJ1-6; 7 bases match TRBD1. This CDR3 spans 15 amino acids. Germline CDR1 reads LNHDA; CDR2 reads SQIVND (reference sequence). Unmatched junction bases numbered 10, after V lost 5 bases and J lost 9 bases. CDR3 DNA: TGTGCCAGTAGTCTCGCAGGGGGTGGAGGTTCACCCCTCCACTTT. Encoded protein: CASSLAGGGGSPLHF.

In the case of this clone: This probably arose from a read error, given a far larger clone one base away. Distinct nucleotide sequences in the sample also encode this CDR3. The rearrangement links TRBV2 to TRBJ1-1, with 10 bases that match TRBD1. CDR3 size: 15 residues. V was pared by 6 bases and J by 1 base, with 5 bases of the junction left unmatched. In germline, CDR1 is SNHLY, CDR2 FYNNEI. The chain's CDR3 is CASSLRTGGNTEAFF. The CDR3 nucleotides read TGTGCCAGCAGCCTGAGGACAGGGGGGAACACTGAAGCTTTCTTT.

By share of the sample, this clone is medium-sized. The V call is TRBV14, the J call TRBJ2-7; D might be TRBD1 (6 bases). The CDR3 has 15 residues. The germline V gene has CDR1 SGHDN and CDR2 FVKESK. V dropped 3 bases and J dropped 2 bases, with 14 bases sitting between them. CDR3 sequence reads: CASSQQGPIPYEQYF. DNA of the CDR3: TGTGCCAGCAGCCAGCAGGGGCCCATTCCCTACGAGCAGTACTTC.

The rearrangement joins TRBV6-1 to TRBJ2-7; a possible D gene is TRBD1 (5 bases). The CDR3 totals 14 residues. Germline CDR1 and CDR2: MNHNS and SASEGT. Trimming removed 5 bases at V and 7 bases at J, with 18 bases between. The CDR3 DNA reads as TGTGCCAGCAGTCTGGCCCAGACAGCTTGGGAGCAGTACTTC. Its protein is CASSLAQTAWEQYF.

The CDR3, as DNA: TGTGCCAGCAGCGTAGGAGCAGGGGTCTATGGCTACACCTTC. Its protein product is CASSVGAGVYGYTF. The chain employs TRBV9 and TRBJ1-2, with D perhaps matching TRBD1 (6 bases). Germline CDR1 SGDLS, CDR2 YYNGEE. The V gene lost 0 bases and the J gene lost 4 bases, with 10 bases spanning the gap. The CDR3 spans 14 residues. The whole variable domain, filled in from reference TRBV9 and TRBJ1-2, reads DSGVTQTPKHLITATGQRVTLRCSPRSGDLSVYWYQQSLDQGLQFLIQYYNGEERAKGNILERFSAQQFPDLHSELNLSSLELGDSALYFCASSVGAGVYGYTFGSGTRLTVV.

This clone appeared once. The chain couples TRBV7-9 to TRBJ1-1, with TRBD1 as a possible D gene (5 bases). The germline V gene has CDR1 SEHNR and CDR2 FQNEAQ (reference sequence). The V end lost 1 base, the J end lost 0 bases, and 12 bases lay between the germline ends. The CDR3 spans 16 residues. The CDR3 DNA reads as TGTGCCAGCAGCTTAGTTGGACATAGTATGAACACTGAAGCTTTCTTT. Protein: CASSLVGHSMNTEAFF.

This chain joins TRBV6-5 and TRBJ2-7; weak D call: TRBD2 (5 bases). The ends were cut back, 2 bases at V and 5 bases at J, with 16 bases in the middle. Germline CDR1 and CDR2: MNHEY and SVGAGI. This CDR3 has 15 amino acids. CDR3 amino acids: CASSYGLPHGNEQYF. CDR3 coding DNA: TGTGCCAGCAGTTACGGTTTACCCCACGGGAACGAGCAGTACTTC.

This chain connects TRBV19 to TRBJ2-7, with TRBD2 matching over 8 bases. The CDR3 contains 15 residues. Germline V CDR1 and CDR2: LNHDA, SQIVND (reference sequence). V lost 3 bases and J lost 2; bases outside the gene matches: 6. In DNA, the CDR3 is TGTGCCAGTAGTATCTCCGCGGGGGGTCCCTACGAGCAGTACTTC. It translates to CASSISAGGPYEQYF.

This clone was seen more than once but under ten times. The chain recombines TRBV5-6 with TRBJ1-2; 7 nucleotides match TRBD1. The CDR3 runs 14 residues. CDR1 is SGHDT, CDR2 YYEEEE, per germline. The V segment lost 0 bases and the J segment 7 bases; nucleotides outside the gene matches: 6. In DNA, the CDR3 is TGTGCCAGCAGCTTGGGCCCAGGGGGACGTGGCTACACCTTC. Residues: CASSLGPGGRGYTF.

The V call is TRBV27, the J call TRBJ1-5, with TRBD1 as a possible D gene (6 bases). CDR1 and CDR2 (germline): MNHEY, SMNVEV (reference sequence). V shed 8 bases and J shed 1 base, with 18 bases lying between them. The CDR3 consists of 16 residues. CDR3 protein: CASAFSQGGSNQPQHF. In DNA, the CDR3 is TGTGCCAGCGCCTTCTCACAGGGTGGGAGCAATCAGCCCCAGCATTTT.

The CDR3: CASSLWVGEHYNEQFF. CDR3 nucleotides: TGTGCCAGCAGTTTATGGGTCGGGGAGCACTACAATGAGCAGTTCTTC. This chain connects TRBV27 to TRBJ2-1; D is perhaps TRBD2 (5 bases). CDR3 length: 16 residues. V lost 1 base and J 3 bases, leaving 13 bases between the germline ends. Looked up from germline, CDR1 is MNHEY and CDR2 is SMNVEV (reference sequence).